Detailed here is one TCR beta chain. In the source study's methods: Reference gene primer amplification yielded estimated nucleated cell counts. Sequencing was performed with immunoSEQ multiplex PCR; in TCRdb, only in-frame clones are kept and a portion is missing. V, J and clone size are those of that table, while D and trimming were read from the DNA. The profile covers around 300,000 clones, with approximately 85% appearing a single time and approximately 10% taken by the ten largest. This sample stems from a study of blood T cell repertoires in COVID-19. Study information: Samples came from the United States, Italy and Spain, spanning acute and convalescent COVID-19. In each case, the material was cDNA or gDNA derived from T cells, B-cell-depleted T cells, or PBMCs.

V shed 4 bases and J 6 bases; nucleotides not matched to a gene: 7. The CDR3 consists of 14 residues. Germline CDR1 LGHNA, CDR2 YNFKEQ. Sequences were obtained from peripheral blood. The receptor was isolated from a woman between 65 and 79 years old with acute or convalescent COVID-19. The chain links TRBV4-2 to TRBJ2-3; 7 positions match TRBD2. The DNA for the CDR3 is TGTGCCAGCAGCCGGCGACTAGCAGGCGATACGCAGTATTTT. It is translated as CASSRRLAGDTQYF.